This T cell receptor (beta chain) was identified in a study of cytomegalovirus exposure and HLA in healthy donors. Findings and caveats of the study: With later analysis, a missense DCLRE1C variant became linked to TCR beta V- and J-gene trimming. Presence/absence analyses supposed approximately even sequencing depth among donors. Investigators reported 150 to 200 TCR beta chains as tied to cytomegalovirus. Prediction of most subjects' HLA-A and HLA-B alleles by TCR beta sequences was reportedly accurate.

The germline CDR1 and CDR2 sequences are SNHLY and FYNNEI. Trimming cost V 5 bases and J 0 bases, with 11 bases left between them. The CDR3 is made up of 15 amino acids. The PCR made use of 60 Vbeta and 13 Jbeta primers. Method: immunoSEQ multiplex PCR; TCRdb's copy keeps in-frame clones and lacks some. The data show about 180,000 clones, around 80% seen once. Notes on this clone: What it binds is not known.

The V gene is TRBV2, the J gene TRBJ2-1; tentatively, D is TRBD2 (6 bases). This sequence was found in a woman aged 40 to 55 in good health and CMV-seronegative. Sequencing was performed on PBMCs. The CDR3 region is CASSRDGSSYNEQFF. As DNA, the CDR3 is TGTGCCAGCAGTCGGGACGGGAGCTCCTACAATGAGCAGTTCTTC. Using reference TRBV2 and TRBJ2-1 for the parts outside the CDR3, the full variable domain is EPEVTQTPSHQVTQMGQEVILRCVPISNHLYFYWYRQILGQKVEFLVSFYNNEISEKSEIFDDQFSVERPDGSNFTLKIRSTKLEDSAMYFCASSRDGSSYNEQFFGPGTRLTVL.